These 9 T cell receptor beta chains share one sample of origin, sequenced in a study of cytomegalovirus exposure and HLA in healthy donors. This PCR relied on a set of 60 Vbeta primers and 13 Jbeta primers. The assay was immunoSEQ multiplex PCR, and TCRdb's table has in-frame clones only and misses some. The table records about 190,000 clones, 65% to 75% of them present only once. The sample taken for sequencing was PBMCs. The receptors were gathered from a man between 25 and 39 years old in good health and CMV-seropositive.

V gene TRBV29-1 combines with J gene TRBJ1-3; D possibly corresponds to TRBD1 (5 bases). This CDR3 has 14 amino acids. Germline V gives CDR1 SQVTM, CDR2 ANQGSEA. The V gene lost 3 bases and the J gene lost 0 bases, with 9 bases spanning the gap. This CDR3 is CSVEEDSSGNTIYF. For the CDR3, the DNA is TGCAGCGTTGAGGAAGACAGCTCTGGAAACACCATATATTTT.

This clone was observed a handful of times. Compared with germline, one end of the junction differs, possibly owing to a read error. V is TRBV7-9 and J is TRBJ2-7; unclear D gene. The CDR3 loop spans 12 amino acids. Germline assignment: CDR1 SEHNR and CDR2 FQNEAQ (reference sequence). The CDR3 is CSSSASSYEQYF. DNA for the CDR3: TGTTCCAGCAGCGCCAGCTCCTACGAGCAGTACTTC.

CDR3 sequence reads: CASSTPWTSGLYEQYF. The CDR3 coding sequence is TGTGCCAGCAGTACCCCCTGGACTAGCGGCCTGTACGAGCAGTACTTC. The genes are TRBV7-9 and TRBJ2-7, with 10 bases lining up with TRBD2. CDR3 size: 16 residues. The junction had 12 bases not matched to a gene; V was cut back by 6 bases and J by 4 bases. Per germline, CDR1 SEHNR and CDR2 FQNEAQ (reference sequence).

The rearrangement joins TRBV5-4 to TRBJ2-5, with 7 bases aligning to TRBD1. The junction had 8 bases not matched to a gene; V was cut back by 4 bases and J by 2 bases. CDR1 is SGHNT and CDR2 is YYREEE in the germline V gene (reference sequence). The CDR3 runs to 15 residues. CDR3 sequence reads: CASSPQGSGQETQYF. Written as DNA, the CDR3 is TGTGCCAGCAGCCCACAGGGGTCCGGTCAAGAGACCCAGTACTTC. The full variable domain, with the rest looked up from reference TRBV5-4 and TRBJ2-5, is ETGVTQSPTHLIKTRGQQVTLRCSSQSGHNTVSWYQQALGQGPQFIFQYYREEENGRGNFPPRFSGLQFPNYSSELNVNALELDDSALYLCASSPQGSGQETQYFGPGTRLLVL.

This clone was detected a few times. The rearrangement joins TRBV7-2 to TRBJ2-3; D gene ambiguous. The germline V gene encodes CDR1 SGHTA and CDR2 FQGNSA. Trimming stripped 1 base from V and 6 bases from J, with 14 bases between. The CDR3 length is 15 residues. CDR3: CASSLVGPLPDTQYF. The DNA for the CDR3 is TGTGCCAGCAGCTTAGTTGGCCCCCTCCCGGATACGCAGTATTTT.

In this sample, this clone turned up a few times. This chain links TRBV9 with TRBJ2-7; TRBD2 matches at 13 bases. V lost 0 bases, J lost 4 bases, and 4 bases stayed unmatched. Germline CDR1 is SGDLS and CDR2 is YYNGEE. The length of the CDR3 is 16 residues. CDR3 DNA sequence: TGTGCCAGCAGCGTAGGAGGACTAGCGGGAGTTTACGAGCAGTACTTC. It encodes CASSVGGLAGVYEQYF.

This clone has only one observation. The chain carries TRBV7-2 and TRBJ2-3, with D possibly TRBD2 on 5 matching bases. CDR1 is SGHTA and CDR2 is FQGNSA in the germline V gene. The CDR3 consists of 14 residues. Trimming shortened V by 2 bases and J by 2 bases, and 8 bases separated the two germline ends. CDR3 sequence reads: CASSLSGFTDTQYF. DNA of the CDR3: TGTGCCAGCAGCTTAAGCGGCTTCACAGATACGCAGTATTTT.

The chain has TRBV28 and TRBJ1-6; weak D call: TRBD1 (5 bases). CDR1 MDHEN and CDR2 SYDVKM come from the germline V gene. This CDR3 region has 16 residues. V lost 7 bases and J lost 0, with 13 bases in between. The CDR3 spells CASIGGTSSYNSPLHF. The CDR3 nucleotides read TGTGCCAGCATCGGGGGGACCAGCTCCTATAATTCACCCCTCCACTTT.

The rearrangement joins TRBV29-1 to TRBJ2-1; D is possibly TRBD2 (5 bases). There are 18 residues in the CDR3. V lost 1 base, J lost 0 bases, and 19 bases lay in between. CDR1 SQVTM and CDR2 ANQGSEA come from the germline V gene. CDR3 coding DNA: TGCAGCGTTGAAGGAGGTGGCGCTAGCTGGCGCTCCTACAATGAGCAGTTCTTC. The encoded protein is CSVEGGGASWRSYNEQFF.